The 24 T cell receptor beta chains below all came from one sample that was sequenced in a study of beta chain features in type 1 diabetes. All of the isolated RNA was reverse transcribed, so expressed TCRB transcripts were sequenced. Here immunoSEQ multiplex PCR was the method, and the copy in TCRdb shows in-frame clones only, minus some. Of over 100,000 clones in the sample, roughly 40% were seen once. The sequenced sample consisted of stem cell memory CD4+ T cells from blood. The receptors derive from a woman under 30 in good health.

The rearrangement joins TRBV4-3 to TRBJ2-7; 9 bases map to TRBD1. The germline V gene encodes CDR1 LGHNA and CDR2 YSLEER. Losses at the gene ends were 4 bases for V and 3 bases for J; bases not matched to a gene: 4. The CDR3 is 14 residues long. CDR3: CASSRDRDIYEQYF. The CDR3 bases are TGCGCCAGCAGCCGGGACAGGGATATCTACGAGCAGTACTTC.

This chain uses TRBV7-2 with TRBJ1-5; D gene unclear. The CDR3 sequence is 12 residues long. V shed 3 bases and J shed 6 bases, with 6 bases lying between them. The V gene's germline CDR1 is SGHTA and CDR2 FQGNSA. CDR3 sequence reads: CASSLAGQPQHF. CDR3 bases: TGTGCCAGCAGCTTGGCTGGTCAGCCCCAGCATTTT.

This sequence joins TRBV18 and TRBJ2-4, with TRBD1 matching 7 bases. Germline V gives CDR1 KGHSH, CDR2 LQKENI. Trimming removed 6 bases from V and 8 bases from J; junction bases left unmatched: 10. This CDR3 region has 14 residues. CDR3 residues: CASSSRQGTDIQYF. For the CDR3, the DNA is TGTGCCAGCTCGTCCCGACAGGGAACGGACATTCAGTACTTC.

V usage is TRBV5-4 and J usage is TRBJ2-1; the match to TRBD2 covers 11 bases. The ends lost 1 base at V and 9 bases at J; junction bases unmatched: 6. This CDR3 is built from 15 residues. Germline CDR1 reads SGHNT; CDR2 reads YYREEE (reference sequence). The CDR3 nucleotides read TGTGCCAGCAGCTTGACTAGCGGGAGTTTCAGTGAGCAGTTCTTC. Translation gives CASSLTSGSFSEQFF.

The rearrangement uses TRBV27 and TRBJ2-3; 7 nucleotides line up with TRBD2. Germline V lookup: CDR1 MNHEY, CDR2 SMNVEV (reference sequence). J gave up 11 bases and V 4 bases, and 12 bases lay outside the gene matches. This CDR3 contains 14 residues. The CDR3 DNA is TGTGCCAGCAGTTACGGGGGAGGGCCCCTCTGGCAGTATTTT. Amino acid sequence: CASSYGGGPLWQYF.

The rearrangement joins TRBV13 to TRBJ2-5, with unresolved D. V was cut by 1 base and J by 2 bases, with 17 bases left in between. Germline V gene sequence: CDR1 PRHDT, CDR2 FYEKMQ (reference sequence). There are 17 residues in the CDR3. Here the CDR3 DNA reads TGTGCCAGCAGCTTAGAGTCCTGGCAGAAACCACAAGAGACCCAGTACTTC. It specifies CASSLESWQKPQETQYF.

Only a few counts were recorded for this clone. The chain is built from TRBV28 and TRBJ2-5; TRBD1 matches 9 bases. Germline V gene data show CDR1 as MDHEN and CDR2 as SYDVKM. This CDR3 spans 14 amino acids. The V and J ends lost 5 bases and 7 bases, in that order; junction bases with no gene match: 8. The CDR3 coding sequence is TGTGCCAGCAGTCCGGGACAGGGAATGTGGACCCAGTACTTC. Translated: CASSPGQGMWTQYF.

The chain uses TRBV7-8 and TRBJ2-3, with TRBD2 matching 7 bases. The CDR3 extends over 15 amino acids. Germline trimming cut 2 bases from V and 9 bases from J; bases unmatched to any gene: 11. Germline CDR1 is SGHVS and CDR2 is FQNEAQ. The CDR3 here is CASSLLAGGPRTQYF. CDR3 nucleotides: TGTGCCAGCAGCTTATTAGCGGGTGGCCCTCGCACGCAGTATTTT.

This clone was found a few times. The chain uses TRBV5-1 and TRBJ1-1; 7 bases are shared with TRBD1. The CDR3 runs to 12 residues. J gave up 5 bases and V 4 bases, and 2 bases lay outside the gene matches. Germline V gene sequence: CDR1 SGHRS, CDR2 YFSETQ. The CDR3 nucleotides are TGCGCCAGCAGCCTACAGGGGACTGAAGCTTTCTTT. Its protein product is CASSLQGTEAFF.

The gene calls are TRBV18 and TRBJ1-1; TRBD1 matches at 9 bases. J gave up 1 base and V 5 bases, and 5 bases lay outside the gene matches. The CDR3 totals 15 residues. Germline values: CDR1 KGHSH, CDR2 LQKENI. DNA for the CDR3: TGTGCCAGCTCAGTCGGACAGGGGTCGAACACTGAAGCTTTCTTT. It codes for CASSVGQGSNTEAFF.

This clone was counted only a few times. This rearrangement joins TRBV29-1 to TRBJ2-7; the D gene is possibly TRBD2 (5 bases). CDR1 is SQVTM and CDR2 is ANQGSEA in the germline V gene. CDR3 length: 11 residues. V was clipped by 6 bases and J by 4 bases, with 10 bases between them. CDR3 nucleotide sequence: TGCAGCGTCACCGGAGGTTACGAGCAGTACTTC. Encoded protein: CSVTGGYEQYF.

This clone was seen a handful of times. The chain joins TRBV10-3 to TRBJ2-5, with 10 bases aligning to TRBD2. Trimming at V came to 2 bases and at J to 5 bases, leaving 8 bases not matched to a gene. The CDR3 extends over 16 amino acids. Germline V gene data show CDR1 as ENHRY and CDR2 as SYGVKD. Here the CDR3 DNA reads TGTGCCATCAGTGAGCACGGAGCGGGAGGGCAGGAGACCCAGTACTTC. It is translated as CAISEHGAGGQETQYF.

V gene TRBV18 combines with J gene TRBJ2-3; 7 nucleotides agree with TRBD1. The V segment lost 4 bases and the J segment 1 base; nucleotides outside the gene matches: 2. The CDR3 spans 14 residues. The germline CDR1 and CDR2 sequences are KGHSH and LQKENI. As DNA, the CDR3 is TGTGCCAGCTCACGACAGGGTGGCACAGATACGCAGTATTTT. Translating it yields CASSRQGGTDTQYF.

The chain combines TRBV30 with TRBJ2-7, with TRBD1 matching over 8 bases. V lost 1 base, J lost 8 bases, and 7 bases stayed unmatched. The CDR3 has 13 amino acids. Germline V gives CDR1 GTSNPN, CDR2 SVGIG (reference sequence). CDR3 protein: CAWSADRGVKQYF. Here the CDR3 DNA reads TGTGCCTGGAGTGCAGACAGGGGAGTCAAGCAGTACTTC.

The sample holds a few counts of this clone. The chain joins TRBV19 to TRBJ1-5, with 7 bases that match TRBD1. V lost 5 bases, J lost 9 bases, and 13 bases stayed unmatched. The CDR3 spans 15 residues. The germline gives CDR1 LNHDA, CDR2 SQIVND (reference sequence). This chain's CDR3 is CASSLGGVEQWPQHF. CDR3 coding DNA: TGTGCCAGTAGTTTAGGGGGCGTGGAGCAATGGCCCCAGCATTTT.

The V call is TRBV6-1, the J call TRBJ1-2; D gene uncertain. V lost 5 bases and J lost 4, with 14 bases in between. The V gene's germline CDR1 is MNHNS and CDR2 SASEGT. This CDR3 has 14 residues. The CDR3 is CASSLQATFYGYTF. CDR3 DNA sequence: TGTGCCAGCAGTTTGCAGGCAACCTTCTATGGCTACACCTTC.

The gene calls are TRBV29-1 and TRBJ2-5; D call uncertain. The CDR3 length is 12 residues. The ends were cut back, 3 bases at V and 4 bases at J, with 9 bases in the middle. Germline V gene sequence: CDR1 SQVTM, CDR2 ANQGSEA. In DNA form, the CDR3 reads TGCAGCGTTGAGGTGTTGGCAGAGACCCAGTACTTC. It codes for CSVEVLAETQYF. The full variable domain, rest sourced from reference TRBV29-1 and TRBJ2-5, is SAVISQKPSRDICQRGTSLTIQCQVDSQVTMMFWYRQQPGQSLTLIATANQGSEATYESGFVIDKFPISRPNLTFSTLTVSNMSPEDSSIYLCSVEVLAETQYFGPGTRLLVL.

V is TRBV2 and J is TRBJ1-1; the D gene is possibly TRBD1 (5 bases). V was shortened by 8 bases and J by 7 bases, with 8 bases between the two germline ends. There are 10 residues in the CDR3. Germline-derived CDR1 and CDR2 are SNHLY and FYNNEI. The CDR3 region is CASGAVEAFF. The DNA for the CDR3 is TGTGCCAGCGGGGCAGTTGAAGCTTTCTTT. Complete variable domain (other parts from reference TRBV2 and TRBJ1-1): EPEVTQTPSHQVTQMGQEVILRCVPISNHLYFYWYRQILGQKVEFLVSFYNNEISEKSEIFDDQFSVERPDGSNFTLKIRSTKLEDSAMYFCASGAVEAFFGQGTRLTVV.

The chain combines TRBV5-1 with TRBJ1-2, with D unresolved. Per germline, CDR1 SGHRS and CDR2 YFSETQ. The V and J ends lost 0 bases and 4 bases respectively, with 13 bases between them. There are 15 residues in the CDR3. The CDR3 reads CASSLALGEIYGYTF. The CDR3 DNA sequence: TGCGCCAGCAGCTTGGCTCTAGGCGAGATCTATGGCTACACCTTC.

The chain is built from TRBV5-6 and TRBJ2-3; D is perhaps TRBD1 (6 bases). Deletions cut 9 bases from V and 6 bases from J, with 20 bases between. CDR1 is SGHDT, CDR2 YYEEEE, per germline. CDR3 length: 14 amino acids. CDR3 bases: TGTGCCACCCTCCAGACAGGTTCTACGGATACGCAGTATTTT. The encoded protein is CATLQTGSTDTQYF.

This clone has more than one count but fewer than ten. The CDR3 DNA sequence: TGCAGCACCGCCCCGGGACTAGCGGACTACGAGCAGTACTTC. It translates to CSTAPGLADYEQYF. The chain links TRBV29-1 to TRBJ2-7; 11 bases are a match to TRBD2. The CDR3 runs to 14 residues. J gave up 3 bases and V 8 bases, and 9 bases lay outside the gene matches. Per the germline V gene, CDR1 is SQVTM and CDR2 is ANQGSEA.

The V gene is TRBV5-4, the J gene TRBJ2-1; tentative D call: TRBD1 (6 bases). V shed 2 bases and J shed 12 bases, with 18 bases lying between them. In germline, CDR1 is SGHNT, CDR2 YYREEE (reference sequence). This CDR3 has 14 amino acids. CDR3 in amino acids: CASSFEWDKNRQFF. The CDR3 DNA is TGTGCCAGCAGCTTCGAGTGGGACAAAAATAGGCAGTTCTTC.

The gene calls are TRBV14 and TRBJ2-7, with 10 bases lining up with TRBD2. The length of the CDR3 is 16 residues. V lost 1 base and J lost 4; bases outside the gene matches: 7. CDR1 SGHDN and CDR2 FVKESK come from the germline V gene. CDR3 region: CASSQGLAGEGYEQYF. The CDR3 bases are TGTGCCAGCAGCCAAGGGCTAGCGGGAGAGGGGTACGAGCAGTACTTC.

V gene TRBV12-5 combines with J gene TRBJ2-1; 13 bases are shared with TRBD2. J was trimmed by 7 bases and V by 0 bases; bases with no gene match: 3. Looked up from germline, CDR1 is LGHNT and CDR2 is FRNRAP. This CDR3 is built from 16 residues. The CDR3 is CASGLVLAGGPNEQFF. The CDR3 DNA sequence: TGTGCTAGTGGTTTGGTACTAGCGGGAGGGCCTAATGAGCAGTTCTTC.